This record concerns one T cell receptor beta chain sequence. Some clones are missing from TCRdb's copy, which holds only in-frame ones; the method was immunoSEQ multiplex PCR. The sample gives about 68,000 clones, about 91% of which show up once; approximately 1.4% is in the top ten. The ends were cut back, 4 bases at V and 4 bases at J, with 17 bases in the middle. Germline V gene sequence: CDR1 SGHTA, CDR2 FQGNSA. CDR3 length equals 15 residues. The data were taken from a study of T cell changes during pregnancy in multiple sclerosis. This rearrangement joins TRBV7-2 to TRBJ2-7; D is possibly TRBD2 (6 bases). Source: peripheral blood, taken in the second trimester of pregnancy. This clonotype originated in a female donor in good health, enrolled as a control in a pregnancy study. The CDR3 DNA is TGTGCCAGCAGCTCGACCCATTTAGGGACTTACGAGCAGTACTTC. It translates to CASSSTHLGTYEQYF.